What follows describes a single T cell receptor beta chain. The antigen this receptor binds is unknown. There are no base qualities to consult, and no much larger clone falls within one base. The data belong to a study of early T cells in non-severe SARS-CoV-2 infection (dated by TCRdb to about 2021). Background for the entire study: TCR sequencing used bulk RNA from unsorted whole blood, so alpha and beta chains could not be paired. Study-wide conclusions, independent of this receptor: VDJdb matching was skewed toward anti-spike CD8 responses and likely underestimated virus-specific expansions, missing private and CD4 specificities.

From cysteine to phenylalanine, the CDR3 is 15 amino acids long. Here the CDR3 DNA is all that survives: 45 bases in frame from base 1. CDR1 and CDR2 (MDHEN, SYDVKM) derive from the germline V gene. Trimming removed 2 bases from V and 8 bases from J; the gene matches leave 5 bases unexplained. Set within a cohort of healthcare workers in London, UK, this nested case-control study involved weekly PCR testing of nasopharyngeal swabs along with blood sampling. Healthcare workers were enrolled in the week of the UK lockdown, from 23 to 31 March 2020, and were followed every week for up to roughly 15 weeks. The library came from 5' RACE. The sample was run on a NextSeq 500. In the TCR library protocol, unique molecular identifiers were attached to individual cDNA molecules to correct for PCR bias and sequencing error. TCR alpha and beta chains were both sequenced, and the abundances of alpha and beta sequences in each sample were closely correlated with each other. The published analysis was carried out like this. Decombinator V4 was used to annotate the V gene, J gene and CDR3 of the TCR sequences. TCRs were defined as expanded if a significant change between any two time points was detected under a Poisson model with p below 0.0001. TCR abundances were normalised to the total number of TCRs sequenced in each sample and reported as counts per million. TRAV1-2 paired with TRAJ12, TRAJ20 or TRAJ33 defined MAIT TCRs, while TRAV10 paired with TRAJ18 defined iNKT TCRs. VDJdb, accessed 1 November 2021, was searched for CMV, EBV and SARS-CoV-2 annotated TCRs, with TCRs annotated for multiple antigens excluded. Starting from the raw public reads, TCRdb applied fastp trimming at Q25, assembled clones with MiXCR and retained in-frame beta chains. Entries are consolidated by CDR3 protein sequence, retaining the most common genes and DNA. In this record, the V and J calls reflect TCRdb's handling and not the investigators' own analysis. Across this sample there are 50,000 to 65,000 distinct CDR3 sequences, with around 13% seen only once. The ten largest clones add up to 1.3% to 1.5% of the sample.

The V and J genes are TRBV28 and TRBJ2-2; TRBD1 aligns with 10 central bases. The sequencing input was whole blood. The receptor was isolated from an adult who was a healthcare worker with PCR-confirmed SARS-CoV-2 infection or an uninfected control (not recorded which). The nucleotide sequence reads as follows: TGTGCCAGCAGTTTAGGGACAGGGGTCGAGGGGGAGCTGTTTTTT. It translates as CASSLGTGVEGELFF.